The clone carrying this T cell receptor beta chain has a handful of counts. The table came from immunoSEQ multiplex PCR; TCRdb's copy has only in-frame clones and leaves some out. The table records 380,000 or so clones, more than 80% of them present only once. This CDR3 has 11 residues. Trimming took off 3 bases at V and 8 bases at J, with 8 bases between the two ends. CDR1 SGHDN and CDR2 FVKESK come from the germline V gene. This entry belongs to a study of blood T cell repertoires in COVID-19. The clonotype originates from a man aged 35 to 55 with acute or convalescent COVID-19. Sequencing was carried out using peripheral blood. This chain uses TRBV14 with TRBJ2-7, with D perhaps TRBD1 (6 bases). In nucleotides, the CDR3 is TGTGCCAGCAGCCAGGACAGAAAGCAGTACTTC. It is translated as CASSQDRKQYF.